The rows below give T cell receptor beta chains drawn from one sample of a study of CD8 T cells in ankylosing spondylitis. TCRdb ran MiXCR on the 5' RACE reads and lists one entry per CDR3 protein. The data hold a few hundred thousand distinct CDR3 sequences, with approximately 10% observed a single time. The sample taken for sequencing was blood, either unsorted or a sorted T cell fraction (not recorded which). Receptor source: a female donor with ankylosing spondylitis or in good health (not recorded which). The CDR3 runs from the conserved cysteine through the conserved F or W. The order of the fields is clone size, D gene, V gene, J gene, CDR3 DNA, CDR3 protein. D genes are given only for firm matches. Rows give clone size only sometimes, using once, few, many, or a class for an expanded clone.

clone size: many; D gene: TRBD1; V gene: TRBV7-8; J gene: TRBJ1-1; CDR3 DNA: TGTGCCAGCAGCACGTACAGGGGGGCGAACACTGAAGCTTTCTTT; CDR3 protein: CASSTYRGANTEAFF
clone size: .; D gene: .; V gene: TRBV5-6; J gene: TRBJ2-5; CDR3 DNA: TGTGCCAGCAGCTCCCGGGACGCAAGGGAGACCCAGTACTTC; CDR3 protein: CASSSRDARETQYF
clone size: many; D gene: TRBD2; V gene: TRBV12-3/TRBV12-4; J gene: TRBJ2-7; CDR3 DNA: TGTGCCAGCATGATGTTTCGGGGGGGACAAGGGTACTACGAGCAGTACTTC; CDR3 protein: CASMMFRGGQGYYEQYF
clone size: many; D gene: TRBD1; V gene: TRBV6-5; J gene: TRBJ2-7; CDR3 DNA: TGTGCCAGCAGTTTCCAGGGGGTCCCTACCCCCTACTACGAGCAGTACTTC; CDR3 protein: CASSFQGVPTPYYEQYF
clone size: .; D gene: TRBD2; V gene: TRBV11-2; J gene: TRBJ2-4; CDR3 DNA: TGTGCCAGCAGCTCTCCGGGACTAGCGGGCTTAGCCAAAAACATTCAGTACTTC; CDR3 protein: CASSSPGLAGLAKNIQYF
clone size: few; D gene: .; V gene: TRBV11-2; J gene: TRBJ2-7; CDR3 DNA: TGTGCCAGCAGCTTAGAATGGGGACTGACAGGGAGGGCTTTCGAGCAGTACTTC; CDR3 protein: CASSLEWGLTGRAFEQYF
clone size: .; D gene: TRBD2; V gene: TRBV5-1; J gene: TRBJ2-5; CDR3 DNA: TGCGCCAGCAGCCTTTTGGGGCTAGCGGCGTACCAAGAGACCCAGTACTTC; CDR3 protein: CASSLLGLAAYQETQYF
clone size: many; D gene: TRBD1; V gene: TRBV28; J gene: TRBJ2-7; CDR3 DNA: TGTGCCAGCAGACCCTCGACAGGGCCCTACGAGCAGTACTTC; CDR3 protein: CASRPSTGPYEQYF
clone size: many; D gene: .; V gene: TRBV5-1; J gene: TRBJ2-7; CDR3 DNA: TGCGCCAGCAGCTTGGGGTACGGGGAATTTCAGCACTTC; CDR3 protein: CASSLGYGEFQHF
clone size: few; D gene: TRBD2; V gene: TRBV29-1; J gene: TRBJ2-1; CDR3 DNA: TGCAGCGTTGATCTTAGCGGGATGTACAATGAGCAGTTCTTC; CDR3 protein: CSVDLSGMYNEQFF
clone size: many; D gene: TRBD1; V gene: TRBV6-5; J gene: TRBJ1-1; CDR3 DNA: TGTGCCAGCAGACGGACAGGGAAGGCTTTCTTT; CDR3 protein: CASRRTGKAFF
clone size: many; D gene: TRBD1; V gene: TRBV24-1; J gene: TRBJ1-1; CDR3 DNA: TGTGCCACCAGTGATGGGGACAGGGAGGGCACTGAAGCTTTCTTT; CDR3 protein: CATSDGDREGTEAFF
clone size: .; D gene: .; V gene: TRBV6-4; J gene: TRBJ1-1; CDR3 DNA: TGTGCCAGTAGGGCGGAAGACACTGAAGCTTTCTTT; CDR3 protein: CASRAEDTEAFF
clone size: many; D gene: .; V gene: TRBV4-1; J gene: TRBJ1-5; CDR3 DNA: TGCGCCAGCAGTTCGGGGGGCTATAGCAATCAGCCCCAGCATTTT; CDR3 protein: CASSSGGYSNQPQHF
clone size: many; D gene: .; V gene: TRBV20-1; J gene: TRBJ2-7; CDR3 DNA: TGCAGTGCTACCTCGATATACGAGCAGTACTTC; CDR3 protein: CSATSIYEQYF
clone size: many; D gene: .; V gene: TRBV7-8; J gene: TRBJ1-1; CDR3 DNA: TGTGCCAGCAGCTCGTTTCCTAGGAACACTGAAGCTTTCTTT; CDR3 protein: CASSSFPRNTEAFF